One and the same sample provided the 18 T cell receptor beta chains below, sequenced in a study of CD8 T cells in ankylosing spondylitis. Findings of the study overall: Seemingly distinctive of ankylosing spondylitis blood was a TCR beta motif formed by eight highly homologous variants.

Their antigen targets remain unknown. One entry per CDR3 protein results from TCRdb running MiXCR on the 5' RACE reads. The sample consists of 670,000 or so distinct CDR3 sequences, around 20% of them appearing once. The specimen was blood, either unsorted or a sorted T cell fraction (not recorded which). These receptor sequences come from a male donor with ankylosing spondylitis.

The gene calls are TRBV2 and TRBJ2-1; 9 bases map to TRBD2. Trimming took 1 base from V and 1 from J; bases not matched to a gene: 2. This CDR3 is built from 16 residues. CDR1 and CDR2 (germline): SNHLY, FYNNEI. The CDR3 loop reads CASSEGTSESYNEQFF. Here the CDR3 DNA reads TGTGCCAGCAGTGAAGGGACTAGCGAATCCTACAATGAGCAGTTCTTC.

This clonotype was detected a few times. The rearrangement uses TRBV27 and TRBJ1-5; 8 nucleotides line up with TRBD1. J was trimmed by 5 bases and V by 1 base; bases with no gene match: 7. Germline loops: CDR1 MNHEY, CDR2 SMNVEV (reference sequence). CDR3 length: 16 residues. The CDR3 nucleotides are TGTGCCAGCAGTTTATTTTGGACAGGGATGGATCAGCCCCAGCATTTT. This codes for CASSLFWTGMDQPQHF.

The CDR3 DNA follows: TGTGCCAGCAGCCAAGATAGCCTTCTTGCCTACACAGATACGCAGTATTTT. Translating gives CASSQDSLLAYTDTQYF. The J gene is TRBJ2-3, the V gene TRBV14; D not resolved. The CDR3 has 17 residues. Germline assignment: CDR1 SGHDN and CDR2 FVKESK. Trimming left V 0 bases short and J 2 bases short, with 15 bases between.

This clonotype was seen only a few times. The chain has TRBV29-1 and TRBJ2-2; 11 bases are a match to TRBD2. The CDR3 runs to 14 residues. With 4 bases clipped from V and 3 bases from J, the junction kept 1 base outside the gene matches. CDR1 and CDR2 from the germline V gene are SQVTM and ANQGSEA. CDR3 loop: CSVGLAGHTGELFF. The DNA of the CDR3 is TGCAGCGTTGGACTAGCGGGACACACCGGGGAGCTGTTTTTT.

The rearrangement joins TRBV18 to TRBJ2-3; D may be TRBD2 (6 bases). The CDR3 has 14 amino acids. V dropped 3 bases and J dropped 2 bases, with 9 bases sitting between them. The germline gives CDR1 KGHSH, CDR2 LQKENI. CDR3 amino acids: CASSPAGHTDTQYF. DNA of the CDR3: TGTGCCAGCTCACCGGCGGGGCACACAGATACGCAGTATTTT.

J is TRBJ2-7 and V is TRBV27; 9 bases fit TRBD1. The CDR3 runs to 15 residues. CDR1 and CDR2 from the germline V gene are MNHEY and SMNVEV (reference sequence). With 5 bases clipped from V and 3 bases from J, the junction kept 8 bases outside the gene matches. CDR3 sequence reads: CASSLRTGDFYEQYF. CDR3 DNA: TGTGCCAGCAGTCTCCGGACAGGGGACTTCTACGAGCAGTACTTC.

This clonotype was seen just once. The rearrangement links TRBV7-2 to TRBJ2-7, with D perhaps assigned TRBD1 or TRBD2 (7 bases each). Per germline, CDR1 SGHTA and CDR2 FQGNSA. The CDR3 covers 17 residues. V dropped 5 bases and J dropped 2 bases, with 22 bases sitting between them. CDR3 coding DNA: TGTGCCAGCAGCCGAAACACACAGGGGCGGGGGCCCTACGAGCAGTACTTC. Translated: CASSRNTQGRGPYEQYF.

This clonotype came up a few times. The V call is TRBV2, the J call TRBJ1-6; D unresolved. The CDR3 totals 14 residues. Germline V gene data show CDR1 as SNHLY and CDR2 as FYNNEI. V gave up 2 bases and J gave up 9 bases, with 11 bases separating them. CDR3 amino acids: CASSEREGISPLHF. The CDR3 nucleotides are TGTGCCAGCAGTGAACGGGAGGGAATTTCACCCCTCCACTTT.

This chain connects TRBV4-1 to TRBJ2-5, with 7 bases that match TRBD2. The germline V gene encodes CDR1 MGHRA and CDR2 YSYEKL. V lost 6 bases and J lost 1; bases outside the gene matches: 8. There are 15 residues in the CDR3. For the CDR3, the DNA is TGCGCCAGCAGGGCGGGAGTATGGGGCCAAGAGACCCAGTACTTC. This encodes CASRAGVWGQETQYF.

This clonotype was counted between two and nine times. V gene TRBV14 combines with J gene TRBJ1-3; TRBD1 might be the D (5 bases). This CDR3 has 14 residues. CDR1 is SGHDN, CDR2 FVKESK, per germline. Trimming shortened V by 4 bases and J by 7 bases, and 14 bases separated the two germline ends. For the CDR3, the DNA is TGTGCCAGCAGCCCTAGGGACCGCCGTAACACCATATATTTT. This sequence encodes CASSPRDRRNTIYF.

This rearrangement joins TRBV28 to TRBJ2-7, with D possibly being TRBD1 or TRBD2 (5 bases each). This CDR3 spans 14 amino acids. V gave up 10 bases and J gave up 0 bases, with 16 bases separating them. The germline CDR1 and CDR2 sequences are MDHEN and SYDVKM. CDR3 loop: CATSSRDPSYEQYF. The CDR3 region has the DNA TGTGCCACCAGCTCCCGGGACCCCTCCTACGAGCAGTACTTC.

The chain employs TRBV7-2 and TRBJ1-2, with 7 nucleotides matching TRBD1. With V trimmed by 3 bases and J by 2 bases, 3 bases remained unmatched. This CDR3 is built from 14 residues. Germline values: CDR1 SGHTA, CDR2 FQGNSA. CDR3 sequence reads: CASSLQQGNYGYTF. In nucleotides, the CDR3 is TGTGCCAGCAGCTTGCAACAGGGGAACTATGGCTACACCTTC. Full variable domain (rest looked up from reference TRBV7-2 and TRBJ1-2): GAGVSQSPSNKVTEKGKDVELRCDPISGHTALYWYRQSLGQGLEFLIYFQGNSAPDKSGLPSDRFSAERTGGSVSTLTIQRTQQEDSAVYLCASSLQQGNYGYTFGSGTRLTVV.

V is TRBV6-1 and J is TRBJ1-1; TRBD1 aligns across 8 bases. V was pared by 4 bases and J by 1 base, with 5 bases of the junction left unmatched. Germline V gives CDR1 MNHNS, CDR2 SASEGT. The CDR3 is made up of 15 amino acids. The CDR3 DNA is TGTGCCAGCAGTGGGGGGGGGACAGGGAACACTGAAGCTTTCTTT. This sequence encodes CASSGGGTGNTEAFF.

The J gene is TRBJ2-2, the V gene TRBV9; D not resolved. V lost 3 bases to trimming and J lost 0 bases, with 6 bases between them. The CDR3 contains 14 residues. CDR1 and CDR2 from the germline V gene are SGDLS and YYNGEE. The CDR3 DNA follows: TGTGCCAGCAGCGCCCATGCGAACACCGGGGAGCTGTTTTTT. This gives the protein CASSAHANTGELFF.

This clonotype was seen more than once but under ten times. The chain uses TRBV6-1 and TRBJ2-1; TRBD2 matches 10 bases. Germline CDR1 MNHNS, CDR2 SASEGT. Trimming removed 7 bases from V and 1 base from J; junction bases left unmatched: 1. This CDR3 has 14 amino acids. CDR3 region: CASTSGSSYNEQFF. The CDR3 nucleotides read TGTGCCAGCACTAGCGGGAGTTCCTACAATGAGCAGTTCTTC.

This chain connects TRBV12-3 or TRBV12-4 to TRBJ2-5; D is ambiguous. V was pared by 8 bases and J by 4 bases, with 17 bases between. The CDR3 loop spans 14 amino acids. The CDR3 reads CASGLTGMTETQYF. CDR3 DNA sequence: TGTGCCAGCGGTCTCACGGGCATGACAGAGACCCAGTACTTC.

Only a few counts were recorded for this clonotype. The junction departs from the called germline gene at one end, perhaps through a read error. V usage is TRBV7-9 and J usage is TRBJ2-1, with 8 positions matching TRBD2. The V gene's germline CDR1 is SEHNR and CDR2 FQNEAQ (reference sequence). The CDR3 length is 16 residues. CDR3 DNA sequence: TGTGCCACCGAAGAACCGGGACTAGAGTCGGGGAATGAGCGGTTCTTC. It encodes CATEEPGLESGNERFF.

The chain couples TRBV11-2 to TRBJ1-1; unclear D gene. The germline CDR1 and CDR2 sequences are SGHAT and FQNNGV. Trimming pared 4 bases from V and 1 base from J, leaving 10 bases between. The CDR3 spans 14 residues. In DNA form, the CDR3 reads TGTGCCAGCAGCTCCAGGTATACGAACACTGAAGCTTTCTTT. Its translation is CASSSRYTNTEAFF.